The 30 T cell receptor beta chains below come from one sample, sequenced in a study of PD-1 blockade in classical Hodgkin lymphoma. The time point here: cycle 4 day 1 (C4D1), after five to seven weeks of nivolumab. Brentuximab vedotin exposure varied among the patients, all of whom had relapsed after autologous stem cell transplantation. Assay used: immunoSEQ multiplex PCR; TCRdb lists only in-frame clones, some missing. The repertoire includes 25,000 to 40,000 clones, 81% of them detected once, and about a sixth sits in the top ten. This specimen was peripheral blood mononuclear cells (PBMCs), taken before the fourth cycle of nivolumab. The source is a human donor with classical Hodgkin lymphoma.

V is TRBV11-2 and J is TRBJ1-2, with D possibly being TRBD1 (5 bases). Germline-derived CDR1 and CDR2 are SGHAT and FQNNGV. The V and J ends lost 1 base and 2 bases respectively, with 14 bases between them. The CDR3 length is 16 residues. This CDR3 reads CASSLGVWTLNYGYTF. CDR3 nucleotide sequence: TGTGCCAGCAGCTTAGGTGTCTGGACACTCAACTATGGCTACACCTTC.

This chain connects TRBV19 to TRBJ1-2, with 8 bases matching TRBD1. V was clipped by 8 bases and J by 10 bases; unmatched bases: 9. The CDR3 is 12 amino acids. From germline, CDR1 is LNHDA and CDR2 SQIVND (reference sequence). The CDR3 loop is CASGRQGQNYTF. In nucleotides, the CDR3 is TGTGCCAGTGGACGACAGGGGCAGAACTACACCTTC.

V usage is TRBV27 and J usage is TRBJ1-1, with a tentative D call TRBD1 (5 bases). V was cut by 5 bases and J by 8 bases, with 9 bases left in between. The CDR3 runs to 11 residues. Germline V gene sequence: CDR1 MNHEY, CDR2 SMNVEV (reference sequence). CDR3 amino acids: CASSRGLEAFF. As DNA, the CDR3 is TGTGCCAGCAGTCGGGGCCTCGAAGCTTTCTTT.

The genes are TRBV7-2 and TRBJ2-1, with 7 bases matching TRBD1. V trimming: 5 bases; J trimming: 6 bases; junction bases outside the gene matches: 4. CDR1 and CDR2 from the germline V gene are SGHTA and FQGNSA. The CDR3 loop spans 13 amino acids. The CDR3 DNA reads TGTGCCAGCAGCCCGGACAGGTCCAATGAGCAGTTCTTC. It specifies CASSPDRSNEQFF. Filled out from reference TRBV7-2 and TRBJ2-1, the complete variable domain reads GAGVSQSPSNKVTEKGKDVELRCDPISGHTALYWYRQSLGQGLEFLIYFQGNSAPDKSGLPSDRFSAERTGGSVSTLTIQRTQQEDSAVYLCASSPDRSNEQFFGPGTRLTVL.

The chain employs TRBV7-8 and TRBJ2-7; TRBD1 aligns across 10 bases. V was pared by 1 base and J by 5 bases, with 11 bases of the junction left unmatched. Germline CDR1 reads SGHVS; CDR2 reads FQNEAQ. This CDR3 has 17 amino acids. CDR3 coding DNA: TGTGCCAGCAGCTTAGTCGTGGGACGGGACAGGGGCCACGAGCAGTACTTC. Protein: CASSLVVGRDRGHEQYF.

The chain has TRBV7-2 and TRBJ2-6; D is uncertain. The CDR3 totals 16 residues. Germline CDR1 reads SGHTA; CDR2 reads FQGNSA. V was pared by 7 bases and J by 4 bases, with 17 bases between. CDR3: CASKKNLFSGANVLTF. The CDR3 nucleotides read TGTGCCAGCAAGAAGAATCTCTTTTCGGGGGCCAACGTCCTGACTTTC.

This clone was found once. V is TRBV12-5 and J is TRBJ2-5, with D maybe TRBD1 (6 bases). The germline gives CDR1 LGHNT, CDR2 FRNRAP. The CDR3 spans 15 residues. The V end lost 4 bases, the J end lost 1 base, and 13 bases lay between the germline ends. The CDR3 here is CASGSGQTTQETQYF. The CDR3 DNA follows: TGTGCTAGTGGTTCAGGACAGACGACCCAAGAGACCCAGTACTTC.

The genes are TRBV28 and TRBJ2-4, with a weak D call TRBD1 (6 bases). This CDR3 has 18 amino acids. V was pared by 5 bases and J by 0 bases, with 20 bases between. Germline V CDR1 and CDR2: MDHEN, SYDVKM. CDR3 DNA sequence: TGTGCCAGCAGTCCCCCCAGGCTCAGAGGGGGAGCCAAAAACATTCAGTACTTC. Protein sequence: CASSPPRLRGGAKNIQYF.

This chain's CDR3 is CATTDRGHQETQYF. As DNA, the CDR3 is TGTGCCACCACAGACAGGGGGCACCAAGAGACCCAGTACTTC. The chain uses TRBV19 and TRBJ2-5; TRBD1 matches at 10 bases. The CDR3 consists of 14 residues. V was pared by 10 bases and J by 0 bases, with 5 bases of the junction left unmatched. Germline V gene lookup returns CDR1 LNHDA and CDR2 SQIVND (reference sequence).

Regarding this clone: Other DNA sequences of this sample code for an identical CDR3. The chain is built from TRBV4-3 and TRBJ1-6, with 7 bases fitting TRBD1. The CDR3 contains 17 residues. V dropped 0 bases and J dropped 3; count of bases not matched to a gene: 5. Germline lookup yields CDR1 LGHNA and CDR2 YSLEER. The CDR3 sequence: CASSQDAGQDYNSPLHF. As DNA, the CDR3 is TGCGCCAGCAGCCAAGACGCTGGACAGGACTATAATTCACCCCTCCACTTT.

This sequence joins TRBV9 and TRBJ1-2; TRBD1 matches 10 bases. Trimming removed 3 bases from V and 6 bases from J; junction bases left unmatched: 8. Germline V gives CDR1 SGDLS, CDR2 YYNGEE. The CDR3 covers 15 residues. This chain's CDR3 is CASSGRDRGEDGYTF. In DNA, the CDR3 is TGTGCCAGCAGCGGCCGGGACAGGGGTGAGGATGGCTACACCTTC.

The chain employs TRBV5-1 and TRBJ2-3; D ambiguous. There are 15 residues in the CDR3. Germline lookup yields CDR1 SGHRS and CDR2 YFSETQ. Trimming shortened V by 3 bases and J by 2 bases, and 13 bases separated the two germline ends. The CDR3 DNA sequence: TGCGCCAGCAGCTCTCGTGATCTTCTCACAGATACGCAGTATTTT. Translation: CASSSRDLLTDTQYF. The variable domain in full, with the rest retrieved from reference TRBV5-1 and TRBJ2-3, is KAGVTQTPRYLIKTRGQQVTLSCSPISGHRSVSWYQQTPGQGLQFLFEYFSETQRNKGNFPGRFSGRQFSNSRSEMNVSTLELGDSALYLCASSSRDLLTDTQYFGPGTRLTVL.

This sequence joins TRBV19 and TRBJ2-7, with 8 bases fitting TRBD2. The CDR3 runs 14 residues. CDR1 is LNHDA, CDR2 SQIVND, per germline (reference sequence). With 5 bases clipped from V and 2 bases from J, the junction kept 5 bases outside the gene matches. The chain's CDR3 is CASSGREGTYEQYF. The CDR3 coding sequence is TGTGCCAGTAGTGGTCGGGAGGGAACCTACGAGCAGTACTTC.

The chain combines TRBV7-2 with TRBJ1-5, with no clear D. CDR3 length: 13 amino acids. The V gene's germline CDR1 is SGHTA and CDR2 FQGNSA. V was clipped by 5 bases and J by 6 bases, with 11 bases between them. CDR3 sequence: CASSPVRVQPQHF. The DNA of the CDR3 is TGTGCCAGCAGCCCTGTCCGGGTTCAGCCCCAGCATTTT.

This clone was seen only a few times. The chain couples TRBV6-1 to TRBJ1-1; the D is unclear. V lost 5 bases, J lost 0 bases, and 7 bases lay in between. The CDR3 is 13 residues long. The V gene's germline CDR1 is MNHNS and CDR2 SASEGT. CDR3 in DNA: TGTGCCAGCAGTAATACAGTGAACACTGAAGCTTTCTTT. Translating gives CASSNTVNTEAFF.

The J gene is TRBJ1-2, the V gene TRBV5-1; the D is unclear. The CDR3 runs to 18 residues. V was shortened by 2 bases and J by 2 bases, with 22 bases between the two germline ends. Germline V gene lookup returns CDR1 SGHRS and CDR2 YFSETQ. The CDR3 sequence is CASSLRVDPASLNYGYTF. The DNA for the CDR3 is TGCGCCAGCAGCTTACGGGTCGATCCAGCCTCTTTAAACTATGGCTACACCTTC.

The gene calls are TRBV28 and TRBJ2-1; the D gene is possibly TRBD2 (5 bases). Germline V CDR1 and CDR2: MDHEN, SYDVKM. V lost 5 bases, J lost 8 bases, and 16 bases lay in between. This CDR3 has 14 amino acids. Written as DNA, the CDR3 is TGTGCCAGCAGTCCCGACTCGGTCGGGGATGAGCAGTTCTTC. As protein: CASSPDSVGDEQFF. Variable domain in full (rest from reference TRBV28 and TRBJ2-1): DVKVTQSSRYLVKRTGEKVFLECVQDMDHENMFWYRQDPGLGLRLIYFSYDVKMKEKGDIPEGYSVSREKKERFSLILESASTNQTSMYLCASSPDSVGDEQFFGPGTRLTVL.

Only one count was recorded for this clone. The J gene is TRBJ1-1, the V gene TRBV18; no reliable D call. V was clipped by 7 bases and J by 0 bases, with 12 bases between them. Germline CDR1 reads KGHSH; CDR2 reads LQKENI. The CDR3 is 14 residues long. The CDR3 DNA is TGTGCCAGCTTTCCCGACACCTTGAACACTGAAGCTTTCTTT. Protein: CASFPDTLNTEAFF.

The DNA for the CDR3 is TGTGCCAGCAGCTCTAGCGGTTCCTCTGGAAACACCATATATTTT. This encodes CASSSSGSSGNTIYF. The chain couples TRBV9 to TRBJ1-3; D not resolved. The CDR3 runs 15 residues. V was cut by 4 bases and J by 0 bases, with 11 bases left in between. Germline V gives CDR1 SGDLS, CDR2 YYNGEE.

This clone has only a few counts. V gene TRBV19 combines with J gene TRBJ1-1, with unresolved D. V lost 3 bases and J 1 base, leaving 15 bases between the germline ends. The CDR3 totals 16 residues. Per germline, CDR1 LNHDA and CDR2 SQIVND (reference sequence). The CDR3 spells CASSILRELGNTEAFF. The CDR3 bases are TGTGCCAGTAGTATTTTAAGGGAGTTGGGGAACACTGAAGCTTTCTTT.

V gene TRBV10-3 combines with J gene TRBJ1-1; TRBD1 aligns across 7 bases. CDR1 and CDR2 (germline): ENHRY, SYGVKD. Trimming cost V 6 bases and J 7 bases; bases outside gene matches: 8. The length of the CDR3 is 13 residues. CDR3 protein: CAIRATGLGEAFF. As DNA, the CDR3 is TGTGCCATCAGGGCGACAGGGTTGGGTGAAGCTTTCTTT.

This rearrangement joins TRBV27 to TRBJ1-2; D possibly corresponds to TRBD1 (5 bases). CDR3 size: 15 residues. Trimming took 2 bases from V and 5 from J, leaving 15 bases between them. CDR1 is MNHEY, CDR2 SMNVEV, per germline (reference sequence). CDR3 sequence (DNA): TGTGCCAGCAGTTTAAGGGGCGAGAGGGGTTATGGCTACACCTTC. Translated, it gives CASSLRGERGYGYTF.

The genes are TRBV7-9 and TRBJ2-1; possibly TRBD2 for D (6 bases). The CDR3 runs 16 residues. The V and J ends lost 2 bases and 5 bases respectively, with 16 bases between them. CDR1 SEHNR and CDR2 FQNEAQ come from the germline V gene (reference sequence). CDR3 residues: CASSLLRGGGDNEQFF. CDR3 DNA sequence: TGTGCCAGCAGCTTACTAAGGGGTGGCGGGGACAATGAGCAGTTCTTC.

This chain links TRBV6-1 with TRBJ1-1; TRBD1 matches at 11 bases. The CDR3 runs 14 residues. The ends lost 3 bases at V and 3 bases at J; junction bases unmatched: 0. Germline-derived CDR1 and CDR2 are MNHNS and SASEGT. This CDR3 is CASSEDRGHTEAFF. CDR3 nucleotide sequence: TGTGCCAGCAGTGAGGACAGGGGGCACACTGAAGCTTTCTTT.

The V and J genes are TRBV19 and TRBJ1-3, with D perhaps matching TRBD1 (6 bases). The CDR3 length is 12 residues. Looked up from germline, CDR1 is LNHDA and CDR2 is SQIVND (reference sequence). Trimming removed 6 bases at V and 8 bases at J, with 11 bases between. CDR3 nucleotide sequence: TGTGCCAGTAGCCCAAAGGGGGACACCATATATTTT. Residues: CASSPKGDTIYF.

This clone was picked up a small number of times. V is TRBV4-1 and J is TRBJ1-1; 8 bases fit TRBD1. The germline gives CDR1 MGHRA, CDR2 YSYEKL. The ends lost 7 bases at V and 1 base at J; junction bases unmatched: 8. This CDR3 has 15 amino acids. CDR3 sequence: CASTPSGTGNTEAFF. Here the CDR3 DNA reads TGCGCCAGCACCCCCTCCGGGACAGGGAACACTGAAGCTTTCTTT.

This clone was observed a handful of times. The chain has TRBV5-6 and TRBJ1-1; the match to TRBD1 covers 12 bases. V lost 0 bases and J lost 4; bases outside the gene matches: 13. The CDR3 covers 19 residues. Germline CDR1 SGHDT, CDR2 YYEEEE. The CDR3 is CASSLASGTGGLWGTEAFF. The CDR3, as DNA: TGTGCCAGCAGCTTGGCCAGCGGGACAGGGGGCTTATGGGGCACTGAAGCTTTCTTT.

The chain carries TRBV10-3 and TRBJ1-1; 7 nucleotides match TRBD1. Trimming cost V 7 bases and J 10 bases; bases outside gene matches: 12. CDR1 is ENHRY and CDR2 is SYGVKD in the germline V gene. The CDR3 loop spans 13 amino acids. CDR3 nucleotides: TGTGCCATCAAGGGGGACAGTGCAAGTGTAGCTTTCTTT. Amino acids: CAIKGDSASVAFF.

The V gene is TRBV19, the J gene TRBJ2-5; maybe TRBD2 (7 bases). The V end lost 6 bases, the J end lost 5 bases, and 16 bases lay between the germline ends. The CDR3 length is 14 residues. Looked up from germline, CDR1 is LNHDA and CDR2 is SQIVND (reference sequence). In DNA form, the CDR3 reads TGTGCCAGTAGCACCCAAGGGGGGGTCGAGACCCAGTACTTC. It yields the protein CASSTQGGVETQYF. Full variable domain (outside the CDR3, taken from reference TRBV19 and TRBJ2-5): DGGITQSPKYLFRKEGQNVTLSCEQNLNHDAMYWYRQDPGQGLRLIYYSQIVNDFQKGDIAEGYSVSREKKESFPLTVTSAQKNPTAFYLCASSTQGGVETQYFGPGTRLLVL.

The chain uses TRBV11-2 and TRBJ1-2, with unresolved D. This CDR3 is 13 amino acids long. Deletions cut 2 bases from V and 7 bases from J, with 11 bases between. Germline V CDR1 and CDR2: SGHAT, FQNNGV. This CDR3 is CASSLSGWGGYTF. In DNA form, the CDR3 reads TGTGCCAGCAGCTTAAGTGGGTGGGGTGGCTACACCTTC.